The rows below give T cell receptor beta chains drawn from one sample of a study of shared clonotypes between healthy human individuals. The table came from immunoSEQ multiplex PCR; TCRdb's copy has only in-frame clones and leaves some out. Among approximately 720,000 clones listed, 92% were seen once. The sequencing input was naive CD8+ T cells sorted from blood. Source of these receptors: a man in his thirties or forties in good health. Each CDR3 is given with its conserved first and last residue.

v_gene	j_gene	CDR3aa
TRBV19	TRBJ1-1	CASSTPWEGHAFF
TRBV7-2	TRBJ2-7	CASSLGSGVSYEQYF
TRBV27	TRBJ1-2	CASSFGAGRGDYGYTF
TRBV6-1	TRBJ1-1	CASSVHRVGSRNTEAFF
TRBV27	TRBJ2-2	CASSLNLVVDTGELFF
TRBV7-9	TRBJ2-1	CASSYLAAWGYNEQFF
TRBV9	TRBJ1-2	CASSVAASYRGDEYGYTF
TRBV11-2	TRBJ2-7	CASSFGTFSYEQYF
TRBV7-9	TRBJ1-1	CASSLDGQGDTEAFF
TRBV7-9	TRBJ2-2	CASSLRGATGELFF
TRBV9	TRBJ2-7	CASSVAPDRVSEQYF
TRBV5-4	TRBJ2-3	CASSLQGARDTQYF
TRBV4-2	TRBJ2-1	CASSPEASGSMFDEQFF
TRBV7-2	TRBJ1-2	CASSPRPRSDYGYTF
TRBV11-2	TRBJ1-5	CASSLPGPYQPQHF
TRBV15	TRBJ1-5	CATSRDIVRGRRVPQHF
TRBV27	TRBJ2-1	CASSFLEDEQFF
TRBV27	TRBJ2-7	CASSTARQGVYEQYF
TRBV11-3	TRBJ2-5	CASSPGTGLIQQETQYF
TRBV27	TRBJ2-1	CASSLGGPGGEQFF
TRBV28	TRBJ2-1	CASSPQLTGNPSDEQFF
TRBV27	TRBJ2-2	CASSSLAATGELFF
TRBV28	TRBJ1-4	CASEGGSTATNEKLFF
TRBV11-2	TRBJ2-1	CASENTGSYNEQFF
TRBV5-1	TRBJ2-1	CASTSGREDEQFF
TRBV9	TRBJ2-7	CASSTSGSTGEQYF
TRBV29-1	TRBJ2-1	CSVGNDRSYNEQFF
TRBV4-1	TRBJ2-7	CASSQGGVTYEQYF
TRBV11-2	TRBJ2-5	CASSPTRPGETQYF
TRBV28	TRBJ2-1	CASSLELGNNEQFF
TRBV6-5	TRBJ1-4	CASSYFPDANEKLFF
TRBV11-2	TRBJ2-7	CASSLVGQGANEQYF